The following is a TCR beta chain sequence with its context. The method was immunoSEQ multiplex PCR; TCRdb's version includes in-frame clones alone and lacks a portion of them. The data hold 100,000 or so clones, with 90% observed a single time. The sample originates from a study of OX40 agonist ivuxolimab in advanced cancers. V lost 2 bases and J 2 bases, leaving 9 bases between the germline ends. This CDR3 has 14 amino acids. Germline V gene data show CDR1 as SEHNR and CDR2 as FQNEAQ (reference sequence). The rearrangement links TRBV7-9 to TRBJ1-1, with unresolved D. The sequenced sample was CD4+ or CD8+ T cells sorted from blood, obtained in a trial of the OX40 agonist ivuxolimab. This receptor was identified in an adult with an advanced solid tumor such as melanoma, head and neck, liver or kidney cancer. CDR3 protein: CASSLLVGNTEAFF. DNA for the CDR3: TGTGCCAGCAGCTTATTGGTTGGAAACACTGAAGCTTTCTTT.